A single sample is the source of the 12 T cell receptor beta chains below, sequenced in a study of cytomegalovirus exposure and HLA in healthy donors. The PCR was carried out with 60 Vbeta primers and 13 Jbeta primers. TCRdb's table, derived via immunoSEQ multiplex PCR, lists solely in-frame clones and lacks some. The sample yields more than 90,000 clones, approximately 80% seen once. The sample consisted of PBMCs. The receptors originated from a woman aged 70 to 79 in good health and CMV-seropositive.

The V and J genes are TRBV4-2 and TRBJ2-2; TRBD2 aligns across 9 bases. Looked up from germline, CDR1 is LGHNA and CDR2 is YNFKEQ. This CDR3 is 16 amino acids long. Losses at the gene ends were 0 bases for V and 8 bases for J; bases not matched to a gene: 7. The CDR3 spells CASSQDGGRVGGELFF. The CDR3 DNA reads TGTGCCAGCAGCCAAGACGGCGGGAGGGTTGGGGGGGAGCTGTTTTTT.

V gene TRBV2 combines with J gene TRBJ2-5; 10 nucleotides align to TRBD2. The V gene's germline CDR1 is SNHLY and CDR2 FYNNEI. The CDR3 consists of 16 residues. The V and J ends lost 4 bases and 4 bases, in that order; junction bases with no gene match: 9. As DNA, the CDR3 is TGTGCCAGCAGTGGAAGAAGCGGGAGGGCCTTAGAGACCCAGTACTTC. Translating it yields CASSGRSGRALETQYF.

Only a few counts were recorded for this clone. The chain combines TRBV19 with TRBJ2-4, with 7 bases identical to TRBD2. This CDR3 is 17 amino acids long. CDR1 and CDR2 (germline): LNHDA, SQIVND (reference sequence). The trim removed 3 bases at V and 2 bases at J, leaving 10 bases unmatched. DNA for the CDR3: TGTGCCAGTAGTATGGGACCCAGGGAGGGATCCAAAAACATTCAGTACTTC. It encodes CASSMGPREGSKNIQYF. Together with reference TRBV19 and TRBJ2-4, the CDR3 gives the full variable domain: DGGITQSPKYLFRKEGQNVTLSCEQNLNHDAMYWYRQDPGQGLRLIYYSQIVNDFQKGDIAEGYSVSREKKESFPLTVTSAQKNPTAFYLCASSMGPREGSKNIQYFGAGTRLSVL.

The sample holds a few counts of this clone. The chain joins TRBV28 to TRBJ2-2; 7 bases are a match to TRBD2. The germline CDR1 and CDR2 sequences are MDHEN and SYDVKM. The trim removed 2 bases at V and 1 base at J, leaving 1 base unmatched. The CDR3 has 15 residues. Here the CDR3 DNA reads TGTGCCAGCAGTTTAGGGGGGGTGAACACCGGGGAGCTGTTTTTT. It specifies CASSLGGVNTGELFF.

This chain links TRBV19 with TRBJ2-2, with D perhaps matching TRBD2 (7 bases). The CDR3 loop spans 16 amino acids. V was pared by 1 base and J by 5 bases, with 14 bases between. The germline V gene has CDR1 LNHDA and CDR2 SQIVND (reference sequence). CDR3 bases: TGTGCCAGTAGTATAGGAGGGGGGGCCCCTACCGGGGAGCTGTTTTTT. Translated: CASSIGGGAPTGELFF.

The chain is built from TRBV18 and TRBJ2-1; 10 nucleotides agree with TRBD1. CDR1 KGHSH and CDR2 LQKENI come from the germline V gene. CDR3 length: 15 residues. V shed 3 bases, J shed 2 bases, and the junction held 1 base outside the gene matches. CDR3 residues: CASSPGTGAYNEQFF. The CDR3 DNA sequence: TGTGCCAGCTCACCGGGGACAGGGGCCTACAATGAGCAGTTCTTC. Combining the CDR3 with reference TRBV18 and TRBJ2-1 gives the whole variable domain NAGVMQNPRHLVRRRGQEARLRCSPMKGHSHVYWYRQLPEEGLKFMVYLQKENIIDESGMPKERFSAEFPKEGPSILRIQQVVRGDSAAYFCASSPGTGAYNEQFFGPGTRLTVL.

The chain employs TRBV19 and TRBJ2-5; 8 bases are a match to TRBD2. The CDR3 length is 13 residues. V was pared by 6 bases and J by 5 bases, with 5 bases of the junction left unmatched. Germline V gene lookup returns CDR1 LNHDA and CDR2 SQIVND (reference sequence). CDR3: CASSRAGAETQYF. DNA for the CDR3: TGTGCCAGTAGCCGAGCGGGAGCCGAGACCCAGTACTTC.

V is TRBV11-3 and J is TRBJ2-1, with 9 nucleotides matching TRBD2. The CDR3 spans 17 residues. CDR1 and CDR2 (germline): SGHNT, YENEEA. The V gene end was trimmed by 0 bases and the J gene end by 5 bases; junction bases not matched to a gene: 8. CDR3 DNA: TGTGCCAGCAGCTTAGATCTCAAGACTAGCGGCCACAATGAGCAGTTCTTC. It specifies CASSLDLKTSGHNEQFF.

This clone was picked up one time. The chain joins TRBV7-2 to TRBJ2-5; 15 nucleotides match TRBD2. V gave up 5 bases and J gave up 5 bases; unmatched junction bases: 9. This CDR3 contains 17 residues. CDR1 is SGHTA and CDR2 is FQGNSA in the germline V gene. CDR3 sequence reads: CASSKGLAGGRGETQYF. Written as DNA, the CDR3 is TGTGCCAGCAGCAAGGGACTAGCGGGAGGTAGGGGGGAGACCCAGTACTTC.

V is TRBV19 and J is TRBJ2-6, with D possibly being TRBD1 (5 bases). Trimming cost V 10 bases and J 0 bases, with 13 bases left between them. This CDR3 region has 15 residues. Per the germline V gene, CDR1 is LNHDA and CDR2 is SQIVND (reference sequence). The CDR3 sequence: CATNTGLSGANVLTF. CDR3 sequence (DNA): TGTGCCACCAACACAGGCCTCTCTGGGGCCAACGTCCTGACTTTC.

This chain connects TRBV5-5 to TRBJ1-2; 10 nucleotides agree with TRBD1. This CDR3 has 14 residues. Germline loops: CDR1 SGHKS, CDR2 YYEKEE (reference sequence). V trimming: 0 bases; J trimming: 8 bases; junction bases outside the gene matches: 4. CDR3 nucleotides: TGTGCCAGCAGCTTGGAGACAGGGGGCGAGGGCTACACCTTC. Amino acids: CASSLETGGEGYTF.

This chain joins TRBV2 and TRBJ2-3; 7 bases align to TRBD2. Germline trimming cut 3 bases from V and 2 bases from J; bases unmatched to any gene: 5. This CDR3 is 15 amino acids long. The germline V gene encodes CDR1 SNHLY and CDR2 FYNNEI. For the CDR3, the DNA is TGTGCCAGCAGTGAGGGGGGACTATTCACAGATACGCAGTATTTT. Translation gives CASSEGGLFTDTQYF.